This T cell receptor beta chain was identified in a study of T cell responses to AZD1222 COVID-19 vaccine. Findings and limits, study-wide: Repertoire sampling occurred only after the peak T cell response. Donors, mostly white British, included more females; clonal diversity was possibly underestimated. Among those given AZD1222, only six or seven were seropositive at baseline. Targets within unmutated variant regions were reportedly found for nearly half of spike-specific TCRs.

This clone appeared a single time. Its specificity is unknown. Germline V CDR1 and CDR2: SGHRS, YFSETQ. Trimming removed 0 bases from V and 4 bases from J; junction bases left unmatched: 3. The CDR3 runs to 15 residues. Sequenced by immunoSEQ multiplex PCR; TCRdb stores in-frame clones only, minus some. The repertoire holds 150,000 or so clones, with around 88% as singletons. The sequence derives from an adult in good health. The V gene is TRBV5-1, the J gene TRBJ2-1; 8 bases are a match to TRBD1. Specimen: peripheral blood, collected on day 0 of AZD1222 vaccination. The CDR3 coding sequence is TGCGCCAGCAGCTTGGGACAGGGGTTTTACAATGAGCAGTTCTTC. Translated: CASSLGQGFYNEQFF.